The sequence of this T cell receptor beta chain was determined in a study of cytomegalovirus exposure and HLA in healthy donors. Trimming removed 5 bases from V and 2 bases from J, with 12 bases in between. CDR1 SGHRS and CDR2 YFSETQ come from the germline V gene. The CDR3 has 14 amino acids. Profiling relied on immunoSEQ multiplex PCR, and the TCRdb table lists in-frame clones only, not all of them. Of approximately 58,000 clones in the sample, about 94% were seen once. This clonotype originated in a young man in good health and CMV-seronegative. Specimen: PBMCs. The V and J genes are TRBV5-1 and TRBJ2-3; no reliable D call. The CDR3 sequence: CASRHTDNTDTQYF. DNA of the CDR3: TGCGCCAGCAGGCACACAGATAACACAGATACGCAGTATTTT.